The 9 T cell receptor beta chains reported below all come from one sample, sequenced in a study of blood T cell repertoires in COVID-19. Produced via immunoSEQ multiplex PCR; TCRdb's table is partial and in-frame only. The sample has over 200,000 clones, around 83% seen once; the top ten hold approximately 8.6%. Specimen: peripheral blood. These receptor sequences come from a man aged 35 to 55 with active or convalescent COVID-19.

The rearrangement links TRBV5-1 to TRBJ1-1; perhaps TRBD1 as D (5 bases). Germline CDR1 SGHRS, CDR2 YFSETQ. The CDR3 length is 14 residues. The V end lost 2 bases, the J end lost 1 base, and 9 bases lay between the germline ends. The CDR3 loop reads CASSFSQGNTEAFF. DNA of the CDR3: TGCGCCAGCAGCTTTTCTCAGGGGAACACTGAAGCTTTCTTT.

This clone appeared once. The genes are TRBV27 and TRBJ2-1, with 9 bases aligning to TRBD1. The CDR3 spans 15 residues. Germline CDR1 and CDR2: MNHEY and SMNVEV (reference sequence). Germline trimming cut 5 bases from V and 5 bases from J; bases unmatched to any gene: 7. This CDR3 reads CASSNDRGAHNEQFF. CDR3 in DNA: TGTGCCAGCAGTAACGACAGGGGGGCCCACAATGAGCAGTTCTTC.

This chain connects TRBV5-1 to TRBJ2-5; the D gene is possibly TRBD1 (6 bases). The germline gives CDR1 SGHRS, CDR2 YFSETQ. V gave up 4 bases and J gave up 5 bases, with 15 bases separating them. There are 14 residues in the CDR3. In DNA, the CDR3 is TGCGCCAGCAGCCCGAGACAGGCCGGGGAGACCCAGTACTTC. As protein: CASSPRQAGETQYF.

The rearrangement links TRBV14 to TRBJ1-6; the D is unclear. The CDR3 consists of 13 residues. Trimming took 4 bases from V and 8 from J, leaving 9 bases between them. The germline CDR1 and CDR2 sequences are SGHDN and FVKESK. CDR3 amino acids: CASSPSLHSPLHF. The DNA for the CDR3 is TGTGCCAGCAGCCCGTCCCTTCATTCACCCCTCCACTTT.

At least ten counts were recorded for this clone. V gene TRBV7-9 combines with J gene TRBJ2-3; D might be TRBD1 (5 bases). Germline V gene lookup returns CDR1 SEHNR and CDR2 FQNEAQ (reference sequence). The CDR3 is 14 residues long. Trimming took 3 bases from V and 3 from J, leaving 10 bases between them. CDR3 in amino acids: CASSLWGGTDTQYF. The CDR3 DNA sequence: TGTGCCAGCAGCTTGTGGGGCGGAACAGATACGCAGTATTTT.

V and J are TRBV2 and TRBJ1-4; 9 positions match TRBD1. The CDR3 loop spans 15 amino acids. V trimming: 4 bases; J trimming: 5 bases; junction bases outside the gene matches: 5. Germline lookup yields CDR1 SNHLY and CDR2 FYNNEI. CDR3 DNA: TGTGCCAGCAGTGGTAGGGGACAGGGAAATGAAAAACTGTTTTTT. Translated, it gives CASSGRGQGNEKLFF. The full variable domain, rest sourced from reference TRBV2 and TRBJ1-4, is EPEVTQTPSHQVTQMGQEVILRCVPISNHLYFYWYRQILGQKVEFLVSFYNNEISEKSEIFDDQFSVERPDGSNFTLKIRSTKLEDSAMYFCASSGRGQGNEKLFFGSGTQLSVL.

V gene TRBV30 combines with J gene TRBJ1-1; D not certain. Germline loops: CDR1 GTSNPN, CDR2 SVGIG (reference sequence). The CDR3 covers 10 residues. V was pared by 6 bases and J by 6 bases, with 8 bases between. CDR3 amino acids: CACRPAEAFF. For the CDR3, the DNA is TGTGCCTGCCGTCCCGCTGAAGCTTTCTTT.

This chain connects TRBV7-8 to TRBJ2-7; 7 bases map to TRBD1. This CDR3 spans 14 amino acids. CDR1 is SGHVS, CDR2 FQNEAQ, per germline. The V gene end was trimmed by 4 bases and the J gene end by 4 bases; junction bases not matched to a gene: 7. The CDR3 DNA is TGTGCCAGCAGCTCTCCGGGACAGACTTACGAGCAGTACTTC. Translating gives CASSSPGQTYEQYF.

The chain employs TRBV3-1 (or the pseudogene TRBV3-2) and TRBJ1-1, with 9 bases lining up with TRBD1. Germline V gene lookup returns CDR1 LGHDT and CDR2 YNNKEL (reference sequence). The CDR3 runs to 13 residues. Losses at the gene ends were 5 bases for V and 11 bases for J; bases not matched to a gene: 9. CDR3 sequence (DNA): TGTGCCAGCAGCGGAGATGGGACAGGGTCGGCTTTCTTT. Its translation is CASSGDGTGSAFF.